Below, one T cell receptor (beta chain) is given with its context. The table lists this clonotype with a few counts. It has no known antigen specificity. The record has no base qualities; no much larger clone is one base away. As encoded in the germline V gene, CDR1 is SGHDT while CDR2 is YYEEEE. The CDR3 goes from the cysteine to the phenylalanine over 16 residues. Solely the CDR3 DNA is kept, with 48 bases framed from the first base. V is reduced by 2 bases and J by 0 bases, leaving a spacing of 12 bases between them. To demonstrate the VDJtools post-analysis software, TCR beta repertoires were profiled from the peripheral blood of roughly 12 young patients with multiple sclerosis. The patients with multiple sclerosis were children and adolescents between about 6 and 17 years of age. This specimen belongs to a study of post-analysis software for immune sequencing data (dated by TCRdb to between 2014 and 2017). About the investigation overall: Recorded disease courses included relapsing-remitting, secondary progressive and progressive-relapsing multiple sclerosis, with some patients lacking subtype annotation. A subset of samples was prepared in parallel using single-end sample barcoding, then pooled and co-amplified after Illumina adapter ligation. The patient repertoires were set against under 13 previously published healthy control repertoires from donors whose ages ranged from roughly 6 to 25 years.

General findings and caveats noted by the study authors: Direct clustering with F measure showed strong co-clustering of samples prepared in the same batch, prompting a batch-effect correction. The multiple sclerosis patient group was slightly younger than the control group. Normalized Chao1 diversity was significantly lower in multiple sclerosis patients than controls, suggesting substantial peripheral T-cell clonal expansion. Four or five TRBV segments, including TRBV5-6, TRBV5-1 and TRBV20-1, were significantly more frequent in patients than controls.

Library method: PCR. Sequenced on an Illumina HiSeq 2500. To reduce PCR and sequencing biases, unique molecular identifiers were built into the TCR beta cDNA libraries. Roughly 500,000 cDNA molecules were obtained for every 1 to 10 million input T cells, so each molecule roughly corresponded to one T cell. Patient libraries were prepared and sequenced with the same protocol used for the earlier healthy control dataset. Within a given batch, samples were prepared together, multiplexed and sequenced on the same HiSeq lane. On the authors' methods: Raw barcoded reads were processed with MIGEC, and single-read molecular identifier groups were discarded before consensus assembly and CDR3 extraction. Clonotype tables were post-analysed with VDJtools, and diversity was normalized by down-sampling all datasets to the smallest sample size. Repertoire overlap clustering matched CDR3 amino acid but not nucleotide sequences to correct batch-related cross-sample contamination. TCRdb cleaned the public reads at Q25 with fastp, built clones with MiXCR and kept in-frame beta chains. Every entry covers one CDR3 protein and lists the most common genes and DNA from its rows. Clone size and V and J calls follow TCRdb, not the original study. The sample records 650,000 to 900,000 distinct CDR3 sequences, 46% of which are singletons. Of the sample, approximately 4.4% falls within the top ten clones.

In this chain, TRBV5-6 is recombined with TRBJ2-1, with the D gene not confidently named. This clonotype originated in a girl aged 5-17 years with multiple sclerosis. Sequenced input: blood. Here the CDR3 is given as CASSFRLQSSYNEQFF. The DNA sequence is given as TGTGCCAGCAGCTTTAGGCTTCAGAGCTCCTACAATGAGCAGTTCTTC.